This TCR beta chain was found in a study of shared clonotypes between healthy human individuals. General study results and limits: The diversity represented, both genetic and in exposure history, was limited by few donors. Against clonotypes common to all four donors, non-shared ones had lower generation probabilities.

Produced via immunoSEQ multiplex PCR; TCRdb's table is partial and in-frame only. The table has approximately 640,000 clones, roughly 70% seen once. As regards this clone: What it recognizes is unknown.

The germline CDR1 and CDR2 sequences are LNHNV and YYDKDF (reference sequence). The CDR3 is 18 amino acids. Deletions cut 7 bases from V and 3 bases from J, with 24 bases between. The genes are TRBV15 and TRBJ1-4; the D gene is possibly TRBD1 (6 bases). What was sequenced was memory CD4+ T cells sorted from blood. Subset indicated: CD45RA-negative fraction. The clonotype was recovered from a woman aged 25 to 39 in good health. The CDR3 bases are TGTGCCACCACCAAAGAGGGGGGGGTGATAGAACCTAATGAAAAACTGTTTTTT. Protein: CATTKEGGVIEPNEKLFF.